The 14 T cell receptor beta chains below all came from one sample that was sequenced in a study of long-term antiretroviral therapy in people with HIV. This was the immunoSEQ v3.0 assay at survey level. Libraries were prepared by immunoSEQ multiplex PCR; TCRdb keeps only in-frame clonotypes and omits some of them. The sample includes tens of thousands of clones, roughly four fifths of them seen just once. Sequenced here: unsorted PBMCs, sampled 1.1 years before starting antiretroviral therapy. These receptors all come from a woman aged 25-40 years with HIV.

This clone was picked up one time. The chain joins TRBV10-2 to TRBJ1-3; D remains unclear. This CDR3 contains 13 residues. Germline assignment: CDR1 WSHSY and CDR2 SAAADI. Trimming stripped 4 bases from V and 0 bases from J, with 4 bases between. The CDR3 region is CASSGNSGNTIYF. The CDR3 nucleotides are TGCGCCAGCAGTGGGAACTCTGGAAACACCATATATTTT.

V and J are TRBV15 and TRBJ2-3, with TRBD2 matching 7 bases. This CDR3 has 15 amino acids. Losses at the gene ends were 3 bases for V and 0 bases for J; bases not matched to a gene: 3. The germline V gene encodes CDR1 LNHNV and CDR2 YYDKDF (reference sequence). The CDR3 DNA reads TGTGCCACCAGCAGGCGGGAGAAAAGCACAGATACGCAGTATTTT. Protein: CATSRREKSTDTQYF.

CDR3 protein: CASSVDLFGTGSAGELFF. The CDR3 nucleotides read TGTGCCAGCAGCGTAGATTTGTTTGGGACAGGGAGCGCCGGGGAGCTGTTTTTT. The chain carries TRBV9 and TRBJ2-2; 9 positions agree with TRBD1. The germline V gene has CDR1 SGDLS and CDR2 YYNGEE. With V trimmed by 0 bases and J by 6 bases, 12 bases remained unmatched. The CDR3 is 18 residues long.

The chain carries TRBV25-1 and TRBJ1-4, with D uncertain. Germline values: CDR1 MGHDK, CDR2 SYGVNS. Trimming shortened V by 3 bases and J by 0 bases, and 8 bases separated the two germline ends. This CDR3 comprises 15 residues. This chain's CDR3 is CASSEDPATNEKLFF. CDR3 DNA sequence: TGTGCCAGCAGTGAGGACCCCGCAACTAATGAAAAACTGTTTTTT.

The rearrangement links TRBV4-1 to TRBJ1-3, with a tentative D call TRBD1 (5 bases). There are 14 residues in the CDR3. The V end lost 1 base, the J end lost 5 bases, and 9 bases lay between the germline ends. The germline CDR1 and CDR2 sequences are MGHRA and YSYEKL. The CDR3 DNA follows: TGCGCCAGCAGCCAAGCACAGGCTCGAAACACCATATATTTT. This gives the protein CASSQAQARNTIYF.

This clone showed up just a few times. This chain joins TRBV4-1 and TRBJ1-2, with 7 nucleotides matching TRBD1. CDR3 length: 15 amino acids. Looked up from germline, CDR1 is MGHRA and CDR2 is YSYEKL. The ends lost 2 bases at V and 4 bases at J; junction bases unmatched: 7. The CDR3 spells CASSQTGTAPYGYTF. Here the CDR3 DNA reads TGCGCCAGCAGCCAAACCGGGACAGCCCCCTATGGCTACACCTTC.

The chain recombines TRBV27 with TRBJ2-5; TRBD1 matches at 12 bases. The CDR3 has 15 amino acids. V lost 10 bases to trimming and J lost 5 bases; unmatched junction nucleotides: 11. Germline V gene lookup returns CDR1 MNHEY and CDR2 SMNVEV (reference sequence). CDR3 bases: TGTGCCACCGCACCCGGGACAGGGGGCGCGGAGACCCAGTACTTC. It translates to CATAPGTGGAETQYF.

The chain carries TRBV19 and TRBJ1-5; D is possibly TRBD1 (5 bases). CDR1 and CDR2 (germline): LNHDA, SQIVND (reference sequence). The V gene lost 6 bases and the J gene lost 2 bases, with 14 bases spanning the gap. This CDR3 is built from 15 residues. The CDR3 loop is CASRGASWGNQPQHF. The DNA for the CDR3 is TGTGCCAGTAGAGGGGCCTCTTGGGGCAATCAGCCCCAGCATTTT. The full variable domain, in which reference TRBV19 and TRBJ1-5 provide the parts outside the CDR3, is DGGITQSPKYLFRKEGQNVTLSCEQNLNHDAMYWYRQDPGQGLRLIYYSQIVNDFQKGDIAEGYSVSREKKESFPLTVTSAQKNPTAFYLCASRGASWGNQPQHFGDGTRLSIL.

The rearrangement uses TRBV10-3 and TRBJ2-1; D gene unclear. The CDR3 contains 12 residues. Germline V lookup: CDR1 ENHRY, CDR2 SYGVKD. Trimming shortened V by 7 bases and J by 9 bases, and 13 bases separated the two germline ends. CDR3 loop: CAITSLGFEQFF. CDR3 bases: TGTGCCATCACCTCTCTGGGATTTGAGCAGTTCTTC.

The J gene is TRBJ2-1, the V gene TRBV13; perhaps TRBD1 as D (6 bases). Germline CDR1 is PRHDT and CDR2 is FYEKMQ (reference sequence). V was pared by 5 bases and J by 0 bases, with 17 bases between. The CDR3 is 17 residues long. CDR3 loop: CASSDLQGPDSYNEQFF. CDR3 nucleotide sequence: TGTGCCAGCAGCGATCTACAGGGTCCCGACTCCTACAATGAGCAGTTCTTC. Full variable domain (remainder filled in from reference TRBV13 and TRBJ2-1): AAGVIQSPRHLIKEKRETATLKCYPIPRHDTVYWYQQGPGQDPQFLISFYEKMQSDKGSIPDRFSAQQFSDYHSELNMSSLELGDSALYFCASSDLQGPDSYNEQFFGPGTRLTVL.

This rearrangement joins TRBV6-1 to TRBJ2-7, with D maybe TRBD2 (6 bases). Germline V gene sequence: CDR1 MNHNS, CDR2 SASEGT. Deletions cut 8 bases from V and 1 base from J, with 15 bases between. The CDR3 is made up of 14 amino acids. The DNA for the CDR3 is TGTGCCAGCTCAGCCTTTGCGGGGTCCTACGAGCAGTACGTC. The encoded protein is CASSAFAGSYEQYV.

The chain couples TRBV30 to TRBJ2-3, with 11 bases lining up with TRBD2. V shed 5 bases, J shed 7 bases, and the junction held 5 bases outside the gene matches. Germline CDR1 is GTSNPN and CDR2 is SVGIG (reference sequence). There are 13 residues in the CDR3. The CDR3 bases are TGTGCCTGGCGACTAGCGGGGAGGCATACGCAGTATTTT. This translates into CAWRLAGRHTQYF.

The J gene is TRBJ2-5, the V gene TRBV4-1, with TRBD2 matching over 13 bases. This CDR3 region has 18 residues. Germline-derived CDR1 and CDR2 are MGHRA and YSYEKL. Germline trimming cut 2 bases from V and 3 bases from J; bases unmatched to any gene: 9. CDR3 bases: TGCGCCAGCAGCCAATGGATCTGGACTAGCGGGGGAAAAGAGACCCAGTACTTC. Residues: CASSQWIWTSGGKETQYF.

This clone was seen a handful of times. The rearrangement joins TRBV6-6 to TRBJ1-5; tentatively, D is TRBD1 (5 bases). The CDR3 consists of 14 residues. The V end was cut by 4 bases, the J end by 1 base, with 8 bases between. Germline lookup yields CDR1 MNHNY and CDR2 SVGAGI (reference sequence). The CDR3 DNA follows: TGTGCCAGCAGTTTCGGGGGAAGCAATCAGCCCCAGCATTTT. It is translated as CASSFGGSNQPQHF.